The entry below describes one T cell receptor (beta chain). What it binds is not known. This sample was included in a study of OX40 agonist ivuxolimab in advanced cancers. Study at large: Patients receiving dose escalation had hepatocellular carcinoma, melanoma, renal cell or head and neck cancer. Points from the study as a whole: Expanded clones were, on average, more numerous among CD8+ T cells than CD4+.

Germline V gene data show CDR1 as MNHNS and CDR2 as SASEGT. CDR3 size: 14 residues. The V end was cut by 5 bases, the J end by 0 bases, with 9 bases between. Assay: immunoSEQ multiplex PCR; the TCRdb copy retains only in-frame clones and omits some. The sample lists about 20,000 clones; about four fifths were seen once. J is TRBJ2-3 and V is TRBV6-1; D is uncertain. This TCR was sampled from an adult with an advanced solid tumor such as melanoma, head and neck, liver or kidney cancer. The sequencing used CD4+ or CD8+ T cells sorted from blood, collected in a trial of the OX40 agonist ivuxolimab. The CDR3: CASSPQASTDTQYF. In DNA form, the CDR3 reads TGTGCCAGCAGTCCGCAGGCTAGCACAGATACGCAGTATTTT.